This entry features one TCR beta chain sequence. Its antigen remains unidentified. After constant-region reverse-primer amplification, full-length variable regions underwent semi-nested PCR with Nested Universal Primer A. TCRdb redid the calling of the 5' RACE reads with MiXCR, one entry per CDR3 protein. Among some 37,000 distinct CDR3 sequences, about 20% were seen once, and the ten largest hold approximately 3%. The germline V and J ends were trimmed by 2 bases and 8 bases, with 15 bases remaining between them. The CDR3 is 14 amino acids. CDR1 is LGHDT and CDR2 is YNNKEL in the germline V gene (reference sequence). Overall study results and limits: Tumor Treg TCRs overlapped most with tumor naive CD4+ cells.

The TCR originated in a female donor with breast cancer. This chain links TRBV3-1 with TRBJ1-2; tentatively, D is TRBD1 (6 bases). The source material was naive CD4+ T cells sorted from a lymph node. Subset in this sample: naive CD4+ T cells, CD4+CD45RA+CD25-. The CDR3 DNA follows: TGTGCCAGCAGCCAACGGTGGGGGGCGCGCGGCTACACCTTC. Translating gives CASSQRWGARGYTF.